The rows below give T cell receptor beta chains drawn from one sample of a study of blood T cell repertoires in COVID-19. The method was immunoSEQ multiplex PCR; TCRdb's version includes in-frame clones alone and lacks a portion of them. The repertoire has about 22,000 clones, 90% of them found once; the top ten carry roughly 2.6%. Sequencing was performed on peripheral blood. The receptors were sampled from a man in his 70s with acute or convalescent COVID-19. CDR3s include the opening cysteine and the closing phenylalanine or tryptophan. D genes are given only for firm matches. Clone size appears in some rows only: once, few, many, or a class for an expanded clone.

v_gene: TRBV24-1; j_gene: TRBJ2-3; d_gene: TRBD2; abundance: -; CDR3aa: CATSLGGGADTQYF; CDR3nt: TGTGCCACCAGTCTAGGCGGGGGGGCAGATACGCAGTATTTT
v_gene: TRBV6-5; j_gene: TRBJ2-3; d_gene: -; abundance: -; CDR3aa: CASRQTGLLYTQYF; CDR3nt: TGTGCCAGCCGTCAGACGGGACTTCTTTACACGCAGTATTTT
v_gene: TRBV28; j_gene: TRBJ1-5; d_gene: -; abundance: -; CDR3aa: CASSSDRINQPQHF; CDR3nt: TGTGCCAGCAGTTCGGACAGAATCAATCAGCCCCAGCATTTT
v_gene: TRBV5-1; j_gene: TRBJ2-3; d_gene: -; abundance: -; CDR3aa: CASSHGAGAPDTQYF; CDR3nt: TGCGCCAGCAGCCACGGGGCGGGGGCTCCAGATACGCAGTATTTT
v_gene: TRBV5-8; j_gene: TRBJ1-1; d_gene: -; abundance: -; CDR3aa: CASSLGFGGGTEAFF; CDR3nt: TGTGCCAGCAGCTTGGGTTTCGGGGGTGGAACTGAAGCTTTCTTT
v_gene: TRBV7-3; j_gene: TRBJ2-7; d_gene: TRBD2; abundance: -; CDR3aa: CASRSPGTSGSYEQYF; CDR3nt: TGTGCCAGCAGGTCGCCCGGGACTAGCGGCTCCTACGAGCAGTACTTC
v_gene: TRBV5-6; j_gene: TRBJ1-5; d_gene: -; abundance: -; CDR3aa: CASSLDAAEDQPQHF; CDR3nt: TGTGCCAGCAGCTTGGACGCAGCGGAGGATCAGCCCCAGCATTTT
v_gene: TRBV6-5; j_gene: TRBJ2-7; d_gene: -; abundance: -; CDR3aa: CASRGGDWGEQYF; CDR3nt: TGTGCCAGCAGGGGGGGAGATTGGGGTGAGCAGTACTTC
v_gene: TRBV5-1; j_gene: TRBJ2-5; d_gene: TRBD2; abundance: once; CDR3aa: CASSPGTSGGMETQYF; CDR3nt: TGCGCCAGCAGCCCGGGGACTAGCGGAGGTATGGAGACCCAGTACTTC
v_gene: TRBV5-6; j_gene: TRBJ2-7; d_gene: -; abundance: -; CDR3aa: CASSLGGVRLYEQYF; CDR3nt: TGTGCCAGCAGCCTAGGGGGGGTTAGACTCTACGAGCAGTACTTC
v_gene: TRBV4-1; j_gene: TRBJ2-5; d_gene: TRBD2; abundance: -; CDR3aa: CASSQGVAGGYQETQYF; CDR3nt: TGCGCCAGCAGCCAAGGGGTAGCGGGGGGTTACCAAGAGACCCAGTACTTC
v_gene: TRBV18; j_gene: TRBJ1-2; d_gene: TRBD1; abundance: -; CDR3aa: CASSPGQAHPNYGYTF; CDR3nt: TGTGCCAGCTCACCCGGACAGGCCCACCCTAACTATGGCTACACCTTC
v_gene: TRBV9; j_gene: TRBJ2-1; d_gene: TRBD2; abundance: -; CDR3aa: CASSGGTSGGFYNEQFF; CDR3nt: TGTGCCAGCAGCGGTGGGACTAGCGGGGGATTCTACAATGAGCAGTTCTTC
v_gene: TRBV7-2; j_gene: TRBJ2-7; d_gene: TRBD1; abundance: -; CDR3aa: CASSLLGQGPYEQYF; CDR3nt: TGTGCCAGCAGCTTACTGGGACAGGGGCCTTACGAGCAGTACTTC
v_gene: TRBV18; j_gene: TRBJ1-1; d_gene: TRBD1; abundance: -; CDR3aa: CASSPTGTGVTEAFF; CDR3nt: TGTGCCAGCTCCCCGACCGGGACAGGGGTCACTGAAGCTTTCTTT
v_gene: TRBV10-2; j_gene: TRBJ2-3; d_gene: -; abundance: -; CDR3aa: CASSQSDTQYF; CDR3nt: TGCGCCAGCAGCCAGTCGGATACGCAGTATTTT
v_gene: TRBV18; j_gene: TRBJ2-3; d_gene: TRBD1; abundance: -; CDR3aa: CASSPQGAHTQYF; CDR3nt: TGTGCCAGCTCACCACAGGGGGCACATACGCAGTATTTT
v_gene: TRBV6-1; j_gene: TRBJ2-7; d_gene: -; abundance: -; CDR3aa: CASSELQVPYEQYF; CDR3nt: TGTGCCAGCAGTGAATTGCAGGTCCCCTACGAGCAGTACTTC
v_gene: TRBV10-1; j_gene: TRBJ2-2; d_gene: -; abundance: -; CDR3aa: CASSESNPRGTGELFF; CDR3nt: TGCGCCAGCAGTGAGTCGAACCCGAGAGGCACCGGGGAGCTGTTTTTT
v_gene: TRBV14; j_gene: TRBJ1-5; d_gene: TRBD1; abundance: once; CDR3aa: CASSHSQGASYSNQPQHF; CDR3nt: TGTGCCAGCAGCCACTCACAGGGGGCGAGTTATAGCAATCAGCCCCAGCATTTT
v_gene: TRBV29-1; j_gene: TRBJ1-2; d_gene: TRBD1; abundance: once; CDR3aa: CSVWGGTGQDYGYTF; CDR3nt: TGCAGCGTTTGGGGCGGGACAGGGCAAGACTATGGCTACACCTTC
v_gene: TRBV2; j_gene: TRBJ2-2; d_gene: -; abundance: -; CDR3aa: CASSGQHVNTGELFF; CDR3nt: TGTGCCAGCAGTGGTCAACACGTGAACACCGGGGAGCTGTTTTTT
v_gene: TRBV19; j_gene: TRBJ1-2; d_gene: -; abundance: once; CDR3aa: CASSTWTVYGYTF; CDR3nt: TGTGCCAGTAGTACGTGGACAGTCTATGGCTACACCTTC
v_gene: TRBV28; j_gene: TRBJ2-7; d_gene: -; abundance: -; CDR3aa: CASSTYGDYEQYF; CDR3nt: TGTGCCAGCAGCACATACGGGGACTACGAGCAGTACTTC
v_gene: TRBV18; j_gene: TRBJ1-1; d_gene: -; abundance: -; CDR3aa: CASSPPPETEAFF; CDR3nt: TGTGCCAGCTCACCCCCCCCCGAGACTGAAGCTTTCTTT
v_gene: TRBV5-1; j_gene: TRBJ1-2; d_gene: TRBD1; abundance: few; CDR3aa: CASSLIPGTGENYGYTF; CDR3nt: TGCGCCAGCAGCTTGATCCCCGGGACAGGGGAAAACTATGGCTACACCTTC
v_gene: TRBV2; j_gene: TRBJ2-6; d_gene: -; abundance: -; CDR3aa: CASTSTGANVLTF; CDR3nt: TGTGCCAGCACATCAACTGGGGCCAACGTCCTGACTTTC
v_gene: TRBV19; j_gene: TRBJ1-5; d_gene: TRBD1; abundance: -; CDR3aa: CASHGTAAGWGNQPQHF; CDR3nt: TGTGCCAGTCATGGGACAGCGGCTGGTTGGGGCAATCAGCCCCAGCATTTT
v_gene: TRBV7-2; j_gene: TRBJ1-3; d_gene: -; abundance: -; CDR3aa: CASSLETGGSGNTIYF; CDR3nt: TGTGCCAGCAGCTTAGAGACAGGCGGCTCTGGAAACACCATATATTTT
v_gene: TRBV18; j_gene: TRBJ2-2; d_gene: TRBD1; abundance: -; CDR3aa: CASSPGTGGTGELFF; CDR3nt: TGTGCCAGCTCACCAGGGACAGGGGGCACCGGGGAGCTGTTTTTT
v_gene: TRBV6-5; j_gene: TRBJ1-6; d_gene: TRBD1; abundance: few; CDR3aa: CASSYLEGAGSPLHF; CDR3nt: TGTGCCAGCAGTTATTTGGAGGGGGCGGGATCACCCCTCCACTTT
v_gene: TRBV2; j_gene: TRBJ2-6; d_gene: -; abundance: -; CDR3aa: CASRDSGELGGGANVLTF; CDR3nt: TGTGCCAGCAGAGATTCGGGGGAACTTGGAGGTGGGGCCAACGTCCTGACTTTC
v_gene: TRBV4-3; j_gene: TRBJ1-2; d_gene: -; abundance: -; CDR3aa: CASSQGGGGFYGYTF; CDR3nt: TGCGCCAGCAGCCAAGGAGGAGGAGGTTTCTATGGCTACACCTTC
v_gene: TRBV2; j_gene: TRBJ2-1; d_gene: -; abundance: -; CDR3aa: CASSEEAARYNEQFF; CDR3nt: TGTGCCAGCAGTGAGGAAGCGGCAAGATACAATGAGCAGTTCTTC
v_gene: TRBV7-2; j_gene: TRBJ2-3; d_gene: -; abundance: once; CDR3aa: CASSLYVTSTDTQYF; CDR3nt: TGTGCCAGCAGCCTCTATGTAACTAGCACAGATACGCAGTATTTT